This is a list of T cell receptor beta chains from one sample in a study of blood T cell repertoires in COVID-19. Clones were sequenced by immunoSEQ multiplex PCR, and TCRdb holds only the in-frame ones, with some missing. The sample has just under 350,000 clones, about 86% seen once. The sequencing sample was made of peripheral blood. The receptors derive from a young man with active or convalescent COVID-19. The CDR3 runs from the conserved cysteine through the conserved F or W. The D gene is left open where the match is weak. Clone size is stated in some rows and not others, as once, few, many or a class when expanded.

clone_size j_call v_call d_call cdr3_aa cdr3_nt
- TRBJ1-3 TRBV4-2 TRBD1 CASSLDGTGGLNTIYF TGTGCCAGCAGCCTCGACGGGACAGGGGGACTAAACACCATATATTTT
- TRBJ1-2 TRBV11-2 - CASSFIRGSGYGYTF TGTGCCAGCAGCTTTATTCGGGGGTCGGGGTATGGCTACACCTTC
- TRBJ2-7 TRBV19 - CASSIARGYEQYF TGTGCCAGTAGTATAGCCAGGGGCTACGAGCAGTACTTC
few TRBJ2-2 TRBV23-1 - CARNGAANTGELFF TGCGCCAGAAATGGGGCGGCGAACACCGGGGAGCTGTTTTTT
- TRBJ2-7 TRBV6-4 TRBD1 CASPGTGPDEQYF TGTGCCAGCCCCGGGACAGGTCCTGACGAGCAGTACTTC
- TRBJ1-4 TRBV2 TRBD1 CASRGTDEEKLFF TGTGCCAGCAGGGGGACAGACGAGGAAAAACTGTTTTTT
- TRBJ1-4 TRBV27 TRBD1 CASSAQGAYEKLFF TGTGCCAGCAGTGCACAGGGGGCTTACGAAAAACTGTTTTTT
few TRBJ2-4 TRBV5-4 - CASSLARTADVVPKNIQYF TGTGCCAGCAGCCTAGCGCGCACAGCAGACGTAGTACCCAAAAACATTCAGTACTTC
- TRBJ1-1 TRBV18 - CASSPGRWGTEAFF TGTGCCAGCTCACCAGGGAGGTGGGGCACTGAAGCTTTCTTT
- TRBJ1-2 TRBV27 TRBD1 CASSFTGTGFSYGYTF TGTGCCAGCAGTTTCACCGGGACAGGGTTCTCCTATGGCTACACCTTC
few TRBJ2-3 TRBV11-3 - CASSVPVTDTQYF TGTGCCAGCAGCGTTCCGGTCACAGATACGCAGTATTTT
- TRBJ2-2 TRBV7-6 TRBD2 CASSPPGAGEPGELFF TGTGCCAGCAGCCCACCCGGAGCGGGAGAGCCCGGGGAGCTGTTTTTT
- TRBJ2-7 TRBV27 TRBD2 CASSFGTSGRPPYEQYF TGTGCCAGCAGTTTCGGGACTAGCGGGAGGCCCCCCTACGAGCAGTACTTC
- TRBJ2-1 TRBV7-2 TRBD2 CASSAQVGLAYNEQFF TGTGCCAGCAGCGCCCAAGTCGGACTAGCCTACAATGAGCAGTTCTTC
- TRBJ2-7 TRBV10-2 - CASTYLISYEQYF TGCGCCAGTACCTACTTAATCTCCTACGAGCAGTACTTC
- TRBJ1-6 TRBV28 - CASSFGVSPLHF TGTGCCAGCAGTTTTGGAGTGTCACCCCTCCACTTT
- TRBJ1-4 TRBV6-5 - CASKSGGELFF TGTGCCAGCAAGTCGGGGGGGGAACTGTTTTTT
- TRBJ2-7 TRBV12-5 TRBD1 CASGFGDRGDEQYF TGTGCTAGTGGTTTTGGGGACAGGGGTGACGAGCAGTACTTC
- TRBJ1-4 TRBV5-1 - CASSLGWPGNEKLFF TGCGCCAGCAGCTTGGGTTGGCCGGGTAATGAAAAACTGTTTTTT
- TRBJ1-2 TRBV4-1 TRBD1 CASSQEVRGFGYTF TGCGCCAGCAGCCAAGAGGTCAGGGGGTTTGGCTACACCTTC
- TRBJ2-1 TRBV9 TRBD2 CASRRTSGDNEQFF TGTGCCAGCAGGAGGACTAGCGGGGACAATGAGCAGTTCTTC
- TRBJ2-3 TRBV6-7 - CASEGDYLPRTQYF TGTGCCAGCGAGGGGGACTATCTTCCCAGGACGCAGTATTTT
- TRBJ2-1 TRBV6-6 - CASSYVHTGYNEQFF TGTGCCAGCAGTTACGTCCACACAGGGTACAATGAGCAGTTCTTC
few TRBJ1-4 TRBV9 - CASSAREGTNEKLFF TGTGCCAGCAGCGCCCGGGAGGGGACTAATGAAAAACTGTTTTTT
- TRBJ2-7 TRBV4-3 - CASSPWTDYYEQYF TGCGCCAGCAGCCCTTGGACAGACTATTACGAGCAGTACTTC
- TRBJ2-5 TRBV7-6 - CASSLNRVQETQYF TGTGCCAGCAGCCTCAACCGGGTCCAAGAGACCCAGTACTTC
- TRBJ1-2 TRBV28 - CASSSGTGGNYGYTF TGTGCCAGCAGCTCCGGGACGGGGGGTAACTATGGCTACACCTTC
- TRBJ1-2 TRBV12-5 - CASGSSETGSFNGYTF TGTGCTAGTGGATCGTCCGAGACAGGCTCCTTTAATGGCTACACCTTC
- TRBJ1-5 TRBV4-2 - CASSRPLNEGPQPQHF TGTGCCAGCAGCCGCCCCCTAAACGAGGGCCCTCAGCCCCAGCATTTT
- TRBJ2-1 TRBV12-3/TRBV12-4 TRBD1 CASSLTGYNEQFF TGTGCCAGCAGTTTGACAGGGTACAATGAGCAGTTCTTC
- TRBJ1-6 TRBV5-4 - CAGSGNRFGGTSPLHF TGTGCCGGCAGCGGAAACAGGTTCGGGGGAACTTCACCCCTCCACTTT
- TRBJ2-7 TRBV7-8 - CASSFLSGGASYEQYF TGTGCCAGCAGCTTTCTATCAGGAGGGGCCTCCTACGAGCAGTACTTC
- TRBJ2-1 TRBV13 - CASSLGFSGGDEQFF TGTGCCAGCAGCTTAGGGTTTTCGGGGGGCGATGAGCAGTTCTTC
once TRBJ1-2 TRBV27 - CASSLSQLAGYTF TGTGCCAGCAGTTTATCCCAGTTAGCGGGCTACACCTTC
- TRBJ2-3 TRBV24-1 - CATSDPRSPSTDTQYF TGTGCCACCAGTGATCCCCGGTCCCCTAGCACAGATACGCAGTATTTT
few TRBJ2-2 TRBV6-2/TRBV6-3 - CASSYLQENTGELFF TGTGCCAGCAGTTACCTACAGGAGAACACCGGGGAGCTGTTTTTT
- TRBJ2-6 TRBV5-4 - CASSSDREVNVLTF TGTGCCAGCAGCTCCGACAGGGAGGTCAACGTCCTGACTTTC
- TRBJ2-5 TRBV7-9 TRBD1 CASSDTGGRETQYF TGTGCCAGCAGCGACACAGGGGGCAGAGAGACCCAGTACTTC
- TRBJ1-1 TRBV7-3 TRBD1 CASSLQGDREAFF TGTGCCAGCAGCTTACAAGGGGACAGAGAAGCTTTCTTT
- TRBJ2-2 TRBV12-3/TRBV12-4 - CASRQGWTGELFF TGTGCCAGCAGACAGGGTTGGACCGGGGAGCTGTTTTTT
- TRBJ2-7 TRBV7-3 TRBD2 CASSLKSGEEQYF TGTGCCAGCAGCTTAAAGAGCGGGGAAGAGCAGTACTTC
- TRBJ2-6 TRBV27 - CASSLSVGGANVLTF TGTGCCAGCAGCTTGTCTGTGGGCGGGGCCAACGTCCTGACTTTC
- TRBJ2-3 TRBV27 - CASSFRSQFTTDTQYF TGTGCCAGCAGTTTTCGGAGCCAGTTCACCACAGATACGCAGTATTTT
few TRBJ2-7 TRBV2 - CASSDVPYEQYF TGTGCCAGCAGTGACGTCCCCTACGAGCAGTACTTC
- TRBJ2-7 TRBV14 - CASSPPWRGYEQYF TGTGCCAGCAGCCCCCCTTGGCGGGGCTACGAGCAGTACTTC
- TRBJ1-6 TRBV14 - CASSQDISTNSPLHF TGTGCCAGCAGCCAAGATATTAGTACTAATTCACCCCTCCACTTT
- TRBJ2-1 TRBV12-3/TRBV12-4 - CASSDIYNEQFF TGTGCCAGCAGTGACATCTACAATGAGCAGTTCTTC
- TRBJ2-3 TRBV11-3 - CASSLGGSTDTQYF TGTGCCAGCAGCTTGGGCGGGAGCACAGATACGCAGTATTTT
- TRBJ2-1 TRBV10-3 TRBD2 CAISVSGGGEQFF TGTGCCATCAGTGTTAGCGGGGGTGGTGAGCAGTTCTTC
- TRBJ1-6 TRBV9 - CASSVPLGPLHF TGTGCCAGCAGCGTCCCCCTCGGACCCCTCCACTTT
- TRBJ2-1 TRBV7-3 TRBD2 CASSFLAGPYNEQFF TGTGCCAGCAGCTTTCTAGCGGGACCTTACAATGAGCAGTTCTTC
- TRBJ2-2 TRBV19 TRBD2 CASSSLAANTGELFF TGTGCCAGTAGTAGCCTAGCGGCGAACACCGGGGAGCTGTTTTTT
many TRBJ1-1 TRBV19 - CASRRGRTEAFF TGTGCCAGTAGAAGAGGGCGCACTGAAGCTTTCTTT
- TRBJ2-1 TRBV7-3 TRBD2 CASSLLGTSGGPSSYNEQFF TGTGCCAGCAGCCTACTGGGGACTAGCGGGGGGCCCAGCTCCTACAATGAGCAGTTCTTC
few TRBJ2-3 TRBV4-3 - CASSQDRGGADTQYF TGCGCCAGCAGCCAAGACAGGGGTGGCGCAGATACGCAGTATTTT
- TRBJ2-1 TRBV4-3 TRBD2 CASSPGLAGGDEQFF TGCGCCAGCAGCCCGGGACTAGCGGGAGGCGATGAGCAGTTCTTC
- TRBJ1-1 TRBV15 - CATRLERGTEAFF TGTGCCACCCGTCTCGAAAGGGGCACTGAAGCTTTCTTT
once TRBJ1-1 TRBV7-9 - CASSQGHRADTEAFF TGTGCCAGCAGCCAAGGCCACAGGGCGGACACTGAAGCTTTCTTT
- TRBJ2-3 TRBV12-3/TRBV12-4 - CASSRGYTDTQYF TGTGCCAGCAGCCGAGGTTACACAGATACGCAGTATTTT